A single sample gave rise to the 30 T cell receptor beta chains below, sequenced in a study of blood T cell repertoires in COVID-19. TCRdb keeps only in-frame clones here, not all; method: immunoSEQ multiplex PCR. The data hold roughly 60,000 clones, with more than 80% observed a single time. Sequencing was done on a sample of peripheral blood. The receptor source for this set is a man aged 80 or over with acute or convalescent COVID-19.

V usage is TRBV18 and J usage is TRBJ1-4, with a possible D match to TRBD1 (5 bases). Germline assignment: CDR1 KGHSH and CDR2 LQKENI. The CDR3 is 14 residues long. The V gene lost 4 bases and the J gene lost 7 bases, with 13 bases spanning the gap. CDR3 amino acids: CASSQGPGGEKLFF. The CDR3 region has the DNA TGTGCCAGCTCACAGGGGCCTGGCGGTGAAAAACTGTTTTTT. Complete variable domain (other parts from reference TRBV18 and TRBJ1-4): NAGVMQNPRHLVRRRGQEARLRCSPMKGHSHVYWYRQLPEEGLKFMVYLQKENIIDESGMPKERFSAEFPKEGPSILRIQQVVRGDSAAYFCASSQGPGGEKLFFGSGTQLSVL.

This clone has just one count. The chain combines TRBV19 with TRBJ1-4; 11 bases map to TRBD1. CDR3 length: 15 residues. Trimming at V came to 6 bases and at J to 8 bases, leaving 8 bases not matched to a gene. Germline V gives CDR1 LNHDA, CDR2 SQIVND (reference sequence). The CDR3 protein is CASRRPGTGGEKLFF. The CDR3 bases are TGTGCCAGTAGAAGACCCGGGACAGGGGGAGAAAAACTGTTTTTT.

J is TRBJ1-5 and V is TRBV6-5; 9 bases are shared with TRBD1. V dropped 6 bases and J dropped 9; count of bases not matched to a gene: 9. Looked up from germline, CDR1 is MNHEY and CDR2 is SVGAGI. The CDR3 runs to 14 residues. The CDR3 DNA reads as TGTGCCAGCAGGACTTCCGGGACAGGGATGCCCCAGCATTTT. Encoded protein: CASRTSGTGMPQHF.

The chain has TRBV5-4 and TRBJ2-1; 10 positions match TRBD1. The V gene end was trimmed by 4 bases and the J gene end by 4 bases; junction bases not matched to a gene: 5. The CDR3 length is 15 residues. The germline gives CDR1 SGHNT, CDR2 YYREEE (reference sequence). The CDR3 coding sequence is TGTGCCAGCAGCAAGGGACAGGGGCGTTACAATGAGCAGTTCTTC. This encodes CASSKGQGRYNEQFF.

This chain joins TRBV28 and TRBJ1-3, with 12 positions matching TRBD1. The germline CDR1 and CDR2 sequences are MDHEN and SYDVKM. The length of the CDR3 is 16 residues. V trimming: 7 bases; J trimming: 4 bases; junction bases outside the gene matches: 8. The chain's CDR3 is CASTIGGTGGGNTIYF. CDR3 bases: TGTGCCAGCACCATTGGGGGGACAGGGGGCGGAAACACCATATATTTT.

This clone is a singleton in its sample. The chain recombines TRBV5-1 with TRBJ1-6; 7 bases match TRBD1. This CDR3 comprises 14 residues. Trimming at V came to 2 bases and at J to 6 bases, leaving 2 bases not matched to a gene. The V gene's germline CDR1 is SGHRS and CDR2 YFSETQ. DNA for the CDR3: TGCGCCAGCAGCTTTGGGGACAGTAATTCACCCCTCCACTTT. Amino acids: CASSFGDSNSPLHF.

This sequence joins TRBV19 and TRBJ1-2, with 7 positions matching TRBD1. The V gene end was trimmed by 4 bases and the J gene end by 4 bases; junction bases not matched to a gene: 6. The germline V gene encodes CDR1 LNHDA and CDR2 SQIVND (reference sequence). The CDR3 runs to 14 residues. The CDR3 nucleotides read TGTGCCAGTAGTACCGACAGGGAGATCTATGGCTACACCTTC. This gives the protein CASSTDREIYGYTF. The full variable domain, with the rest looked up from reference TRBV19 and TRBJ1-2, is DGGITQSPKYLFRKEGQNVTLSCEQNLNHDAMYWYRQDPGQGLRLIYYSQIVNDFQKGDIAEGYSVSREKKESFPLTVTSAQKNPTAFYLCASSTDREIYGYTFGSGTRLTVV.

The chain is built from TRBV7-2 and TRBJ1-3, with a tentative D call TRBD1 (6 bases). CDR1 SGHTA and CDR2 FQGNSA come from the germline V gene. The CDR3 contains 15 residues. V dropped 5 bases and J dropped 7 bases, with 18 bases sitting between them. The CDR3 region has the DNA TGTGCCAGCAGCGTACAGACAGGAGTAGGGAACACCATATATTTT. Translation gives CASSVQTGVGNTIYF.

As DNA, the CDR3 is TGTGCCAGCAGCCCCGACAGGGGTTCCCGATCTACTGAAGCTTTCTTT. Its translation: CASSPDRGSRSTEAFF. The gene calls are TRBV13 and TRBJ1-1, with 8 bases fitting TRBD1. The CDR3 contains 16 residues. Germline assignment: CDR1 PRHDT and CDR2 FYEKMQ (reference sequence). J was trimmed by 5 bases and V by 5 bases; bases with no gene match: 13.

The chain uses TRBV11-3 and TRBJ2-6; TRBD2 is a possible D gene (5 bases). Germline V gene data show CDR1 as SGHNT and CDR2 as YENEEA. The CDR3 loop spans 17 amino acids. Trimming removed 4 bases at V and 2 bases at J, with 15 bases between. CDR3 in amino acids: CASSSIRPGTGANVLTF. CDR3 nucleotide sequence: TGTGCCAGCAGCTCAATTCGGCCGGGGACTGGGGCCAACGTCCTGACTTTC.

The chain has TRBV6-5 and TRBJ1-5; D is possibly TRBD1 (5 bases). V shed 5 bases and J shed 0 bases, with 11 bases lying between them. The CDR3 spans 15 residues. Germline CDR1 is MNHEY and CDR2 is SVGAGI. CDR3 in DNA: TGTGCCAGCAGTCCCTCTAGGGGTAGCAATCAGCCCCAGCATTTT. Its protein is CASSPSRGSNQPQHF.

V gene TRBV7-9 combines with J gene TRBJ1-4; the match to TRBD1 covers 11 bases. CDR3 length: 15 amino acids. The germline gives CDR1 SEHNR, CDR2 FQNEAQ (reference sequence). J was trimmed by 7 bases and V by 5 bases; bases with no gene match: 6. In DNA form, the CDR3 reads TGTGCCAGCAGCCCAGCCGGGACAGGGGGTGAAAAACTGTTTTTT. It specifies CASSPAGTGGEKLFF.

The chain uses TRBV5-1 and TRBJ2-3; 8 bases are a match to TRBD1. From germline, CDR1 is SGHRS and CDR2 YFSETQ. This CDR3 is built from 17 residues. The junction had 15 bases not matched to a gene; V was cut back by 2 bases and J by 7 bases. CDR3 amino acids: CASSFLFQDRDKYTQYF. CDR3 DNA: TGCGCCAGCAGCTTTTTATTTCAGGACAGGGATAAGTATACGCAGTATTTT.

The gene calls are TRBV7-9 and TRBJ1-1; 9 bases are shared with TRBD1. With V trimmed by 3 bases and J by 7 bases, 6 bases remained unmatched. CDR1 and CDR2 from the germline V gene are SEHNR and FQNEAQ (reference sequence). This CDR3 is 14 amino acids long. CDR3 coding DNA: TGTGCCAGCAGCTTCGGGACAGGGCCCGATGAAGCTTTCTTT. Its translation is CASSFGTGPDEAFF.

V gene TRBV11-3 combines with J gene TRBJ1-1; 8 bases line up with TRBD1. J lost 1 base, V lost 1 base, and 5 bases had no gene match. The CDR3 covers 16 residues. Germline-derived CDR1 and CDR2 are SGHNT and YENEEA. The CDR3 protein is CASSLAVTGGNTEAFF. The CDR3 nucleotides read TGTGCCAGCAGCTTAGCAGTCACAGGGGGGAACACTGAAGCTTTCTTT.

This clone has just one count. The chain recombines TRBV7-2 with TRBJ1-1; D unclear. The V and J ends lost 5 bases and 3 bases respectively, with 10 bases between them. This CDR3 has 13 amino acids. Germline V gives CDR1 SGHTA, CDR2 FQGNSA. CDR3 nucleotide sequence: TGTGCCAGCAGCCCCCAGGCTTACACTGAAGCTTTCTTT. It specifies CASSPQAYTEAFF.

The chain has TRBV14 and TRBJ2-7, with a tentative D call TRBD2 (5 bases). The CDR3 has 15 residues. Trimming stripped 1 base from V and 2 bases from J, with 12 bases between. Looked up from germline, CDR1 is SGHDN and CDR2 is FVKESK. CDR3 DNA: TGTGCCAGCAGCCAAGTTGACGGGAACCCCTACGAGCAGTACTTC. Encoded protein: CASSQVDGNPYEQYF.

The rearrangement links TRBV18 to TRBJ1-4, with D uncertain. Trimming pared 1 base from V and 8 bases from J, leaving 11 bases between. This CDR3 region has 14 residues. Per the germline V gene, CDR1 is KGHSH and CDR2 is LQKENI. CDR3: CASSPRAQREKLFF. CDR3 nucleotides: TGTGCCAGCTCACCACGGGCCCAAAGGGAAAAACTGTTTTTT.

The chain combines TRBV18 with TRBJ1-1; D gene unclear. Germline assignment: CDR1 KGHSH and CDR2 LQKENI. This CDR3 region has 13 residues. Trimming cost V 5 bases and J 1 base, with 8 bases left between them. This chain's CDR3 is CASSSLENTEAFF. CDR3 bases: TGTGCCAGCTCATCGTTAGAGAACACTGAAGCTTTCTTT.

The CDR3 DNA reads TGTGCCAGCAGCGGAGGGGTCGGGAGGGTGGCCAAAAACATTCAGTACTTC. Amino acid sequence: CASSGGVGRVAKNIQYF. The genes are TRBV11-3 and TRBJ2-4; 8 nucleotides line up with TRBD2. V lost 5 bases, J lost 1 base, and 10 bases stayed unmatched. The germline V gene has CDR1 SGHNT and CDR2 YENEEA. The CDR3 has 17 residues. Looking up the rest from reference TRBV11-3 and TRBJ2-4 gives the full variable domain: EAGVVQSPRYKIIEKKQPVAFWCNPISGHNTLYWYLQNLGQGPELLIRYENEEAVDDSQLPKDRFSAERLKGVDSTLKIQPAELGDSAVYLCASSGGVGRVAKNIQYFGAGTRLSVL.

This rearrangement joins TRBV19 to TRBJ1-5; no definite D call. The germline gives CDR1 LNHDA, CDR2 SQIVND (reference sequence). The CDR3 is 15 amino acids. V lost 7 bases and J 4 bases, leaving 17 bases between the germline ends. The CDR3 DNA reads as TGTGCCAGTAACGAGCCAGCGGGGAAAAATCAGCCCCAGCATTTT. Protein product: CASNEPAGKNQPQHF. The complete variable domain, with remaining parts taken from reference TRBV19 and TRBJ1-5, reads DGGITQSPKYLFRKEGQNVTLSCEQNLNHDAMYWYRQDPGQGLRLIYYSQIVNDFQKGDIAEGYSVSREKKESFPLTVTSAQKNPTAFYLCASNEPAGKNQPQHFGDGTRLSIL.

CDR3: CASSQFPRGNQPQHF. The DNA of the CDR3 is TGTGCCAGCAGCCAGTTTCCGCGGGGGAATCAGCCCCAGCATTTT. The chain has TRBV3-1 (or the pseudogene TRBV3-2) and TRBJ1-5; possible D gene TRBD1, 5 bases. V dropped 3 bases and J dropped 4 bases, with 13 bases sitting between them. The CDR3 length is 15 residues. Germline V gene data show CDR1 as LGHDT and CDR2 as YNNKEL (reference sequence).

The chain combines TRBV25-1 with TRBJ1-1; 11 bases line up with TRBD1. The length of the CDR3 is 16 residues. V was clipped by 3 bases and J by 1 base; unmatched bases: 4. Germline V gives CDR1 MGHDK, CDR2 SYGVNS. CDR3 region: CASSDGQGAGNTEAFF. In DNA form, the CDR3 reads TGTGCCAGCAGTGACGGACAGGGGGCTGGGAACACTGAAGCTTTCTTT.

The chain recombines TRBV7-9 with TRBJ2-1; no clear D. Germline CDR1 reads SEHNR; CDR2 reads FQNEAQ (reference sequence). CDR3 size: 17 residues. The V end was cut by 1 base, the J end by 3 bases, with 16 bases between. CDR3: CASSLGTWNSYYNEQFF. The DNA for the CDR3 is TGTGCCAGCAGCTTAGGAACCTGGAACAGCTACTACAATGAGCAGTTCTTC.

The CDR3 sequence: CASSSVGTGGRNTEAFF. CDR3 sequence (DNA): TGTGCCAGCAGTTCGGTCGGGACAGGGGGCCGGAACACTGAAGCTTTCTTT. The chain joins TRBV28 to TRBJ1-1, with 12 bases lining up with TRBD1. Per the germline V gene, CDR1 is MDHEN and CDR2 is SYDVKM. This CDR3 comprises 17 residues. V shed 4 bases, J shed 1 base, and the junction held 7 bases outside the gene matches. Combining the CDR3 with reference TRBV28 and TRBJ1-1 gives the whole variable domain DVKVTQSSRYLVKRTGEKVFLECVQDMDHENMFWYRQDPGLGLRLIYFSYDVKMKEKGDIPEGYSVSREKKERFSLILESASTNQTSMYLCASSSVGTGGRNTEAFFGQGTRLTVV.

CDR3 nucleotide sequence: TGTGCCAGCACCGGACAGGGGGATCAGCCCCAGCATTTT. It is translated as CASTGQGDQPQHF. The rearrangement joins TRBV6-5 to TRBJ1-5, with TRBD1 identical over 10 bases. Germline lookup yields CDR1 MNHEY and CDR2 SVGAGI. The CDR3 length is 13 residues. The ends lost 7 bases at V and 5 bases at J; junction bases unmatched: 2.

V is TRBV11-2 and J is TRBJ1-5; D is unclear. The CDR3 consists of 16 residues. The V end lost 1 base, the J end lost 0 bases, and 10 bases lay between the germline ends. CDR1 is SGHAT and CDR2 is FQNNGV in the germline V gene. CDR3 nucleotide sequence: TGTGCCAGCAGCTTAGGCGGCGTAGTTAGCAATCAGCCCCAGCATTTT. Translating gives CASSLGGVVSNQPQHF.

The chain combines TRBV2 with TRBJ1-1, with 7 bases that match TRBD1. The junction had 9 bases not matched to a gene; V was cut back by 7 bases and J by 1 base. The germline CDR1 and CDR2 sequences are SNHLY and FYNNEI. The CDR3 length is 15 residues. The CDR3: CASNQGGYENTEAFF. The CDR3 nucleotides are TGTGCCAGCAACCAGGGGGGTTATGAGAACACTGAAGCTTTCTTT.

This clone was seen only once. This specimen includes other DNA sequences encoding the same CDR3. CDR3 loop: CASRTGSQPQHF. Here the CDR3 DNA reads TGTGCCAGCAGAACAGGTTCCCAGCCCCAGCATTTT. The V gene is TRBV6-5, the J gene TRBJ1-5; possible D gene TRBD1, 5 bases. V lost 6 bases and J 7 bases, leaving 10 bases between the germline ends. Germline CDR1 MNHEY, CDR2 SVGAGI. This CDR3 region has 12 residues.

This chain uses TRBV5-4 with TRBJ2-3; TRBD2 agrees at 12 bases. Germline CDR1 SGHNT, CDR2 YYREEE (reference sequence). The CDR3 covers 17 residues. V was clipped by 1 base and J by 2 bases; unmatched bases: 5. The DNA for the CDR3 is TGTGCCAGCAGCTTGCTTCTAGCGGGGGGGCCCACAGATACGCAGTATTTT. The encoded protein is CASSLLLAGGPTDTQYF.